This T cell receptor (beta chain) appears in the sequencing data of a study of blood T cell repertoires in COVID-19. Overall study: COVID-19 samples from acute and convalescent phases originated in the United States, Italy and Spain. The analysed material was cDNA or gDNA that came from T cells, B-cell-depleted T cells, or PBMCs.

This clone was counted a few times. Authors' methods: The authors estimated nucleated cell counts from reference gene primer amplification. The protocol was immunoSEQ multiplex PCR, while the TCRdb copy is restricted to in-frame clones and leaves out a portion. V, J and clone size are those of that table, while D and trimming were read from the DNA. The data contain fewer than 200,000 clones, approximately 87% of them singletons. Sequenced: peripheral blood. The clonotype was recovered from a young woman who had recovered from COVID-19.

The chain's CDR3 is CASSDSPGGPSNEQFF. As DNA, the CDR3 is TGTGCCAGCAGTGACTCACCGGGAGGGCCAAGCAATGAGCAGTTCTTC. V is TRBV6-4 and J is TRBJ2-1, with 8 bases that match TRBD2. The trim removed 0 bases at V and 6 bases at J, leaving 7 bases unmatched. The CDR3 is 16 amino acids. The germline V gene encodes CDR1 MRHNA and CDR2 SNTAGT.